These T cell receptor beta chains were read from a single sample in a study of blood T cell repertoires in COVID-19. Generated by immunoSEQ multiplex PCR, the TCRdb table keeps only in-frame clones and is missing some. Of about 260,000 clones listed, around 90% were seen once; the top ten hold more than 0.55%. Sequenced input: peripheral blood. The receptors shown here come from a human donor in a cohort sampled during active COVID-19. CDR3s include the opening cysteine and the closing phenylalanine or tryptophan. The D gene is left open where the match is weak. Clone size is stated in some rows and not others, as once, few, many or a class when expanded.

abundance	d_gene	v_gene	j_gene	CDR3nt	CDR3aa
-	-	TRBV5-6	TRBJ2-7	TGTGCCAGCAGACCGGCGTGGGGCGGAAACTCCTACGAGCAGTACTTC	CASRPAWGGNSYEQYF
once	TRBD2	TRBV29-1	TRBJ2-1	TGCAGCGTTTCCACTAGCGGTTCCTACAATGAGCAGTTCTTC	CSVSTSGSYNEQFF
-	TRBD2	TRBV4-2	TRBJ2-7	TGTGCCAGCAGCCAAGATGGGGGACTAGCGGGCGACGAGCAGTACTTC	CASSQDGGLAGDEQYF
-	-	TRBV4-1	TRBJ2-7	TGCGCCAGCAGCCAAGACAGGGAGGTCTACGAGCAGTACTTC	CASSQDREVYEQYF
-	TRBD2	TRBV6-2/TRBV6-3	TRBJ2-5	TGTGCCAGCAGTTACCGTAGCGGGGGGGCGCGTGGAGAGACCCAGTACTTC	CASSYRSGGARGETQYF
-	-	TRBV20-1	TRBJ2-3	TGCAGTGCGAGTAACGGGGGGCGCACAGATACGCAGTATTTT	CSASNGGRTDTQYF
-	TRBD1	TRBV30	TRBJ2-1	TGTGCCTGGAGTGCCGGGACAGGGGTCTACAATGAGCAGTTCTTC	CAWSAGTGVYNEQFF
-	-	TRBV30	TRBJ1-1	TGTGCCTGGACCGACGGGGGGGGGAACACTGAAGCTTTCTTT	CAWTDGGGNTEAFF
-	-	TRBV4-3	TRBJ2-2	TGCGCCAGCAGCCCTAGGGTTCTCCGGGGCACCGGGGAGCTGTTTTTT	CASSPRVLRGTGELFF
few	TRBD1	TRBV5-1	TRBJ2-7	TGCGCCAGCAGCCGAGACGGACAGGGGGTATACGAGCAGTACTTC	CASSRDGQGVYEQYF